These 9 T cell receptor beta chains share one sample of origin, sequenced in a study of cytomegalovirus exposure and HLA in healthy donors. Primers: 60 Vbeta forward and 13 Jbeta reverse. The repertoire was sequenced with immunoSEQ multiplex PCR; TCRdb's copy has only in-frame clones and lacks some. Of approximately 100,000 clones listed, 74% are singletons. What was sequenced was PBMCs. These receptors originate from a human donor in good health.

V is TRBV2 and J is TRBJ1-1, with TRBD1 identical over 7 bases. The V and J ends lost 8 bases and 8 bases, in that order; junction bases with no gene match: 11. The CDR3 extends over 13 amino acids. Germline-derived CDR1 and CDR2 are SNHLY and FYNNEI. Written as DNA, the CDR3 is TGTGCCAGCGCTAGGGGGCGTTCCGGGGAAGCTTTCTTT. It specifies CASARGRSGEAFF.

The chain is built from TRBV7-9 and TRBJ1-1; 8 bases are shared with TRBD1. The germline V gene has CDR1 SEHNR and CDR2 FQNEAQ (reference sequence). The CDR3 contains 15 residues. Trimming at V came to 4 bases and at J to 2 bases, leaving 6 bases not matched to a gene. The CDR3 DNA sequence: TGTGCCAGCAGCTCCCCGGACAGGGCAAACACTGAAGCTTTCTTT. The encoded protein is CASSSPDRANTEAFF.

The V and J genes are TRBV5-1 and TRBJ2-3; a weak D match, TRBD2 (5 bases). Germline CDR1 reads SGHRS; CDR2 reads YFSETQ. The CDR3 is 15 amino acids. V was trimmed by 1 base and J by 0 bases, leaving 9 bases between them. DNA for the CDR3: TGCGCCAGCAGCTTGAGTTCGGGGAGCACAGATACGCAGTATTTT. It specifies CASSLSSGSTDTQYF.

The rearrangement joins TRBV28 to TRBJ2-5; weak D call: TRBD1 (6 bases). Germline loops: CDR1 MDHEN, CDR2 SYDVKM. With 5 bases removed from V and 5 bases from J, the gap between germline ends came to 21 bases. This CDR3 is 16 amino acids long. CDR3 coding DNA: TGTGCCAGCAGTGCACACCCCGGGACACGCCGCGAGACCCAGTACTTC. Translating it yields CASSAHPGTRRETQYF.

The chain is built from TRBV5-1 and TRBJ2-1, with 7 bases matching TRBD1. Trimming cost V 3 bases and J 6 bases; bases outside gene matches: 3. CDR1 is SGHRS and CDR2 is YFSETQ in the germline V gene. There are 13 residues in the CDR3. DNA of the CDR3: TGCGCCAGCAGCTCCGCAGGGGGCAATGAGCAGTTCTTC. This codes for CASSSAGGNEQFF.

The table lists this clone with a few counts. V is TRBV5-1 and J is TRBJ2-2, with D perhaps TRBD2 (5 bases). With 6 bases removed from V and 7 bases from J, the gap between germline ends came to 22 bases. Germline lookup yields CDR1 SGHRS and CDR2 YFSETQ. The CDR3 runs to 16 residues. The CDR3 bases are TGCGCCAGCACCCCATCCCGAGCGGCAAATGGCGGGGAGCTGTTTTTT. Translated: CASTPSRAANGGELFF. The entire variable domain, with the rest obtained from reference TRBV5-1 and TRBJ2-2, is as follows: KAGVTQTPRYLIKTRGQQVTLSCSPISGHRSVSWYQQTPGQGLQFLFEYFSETQRNKGNFPGRFSGRQFSNSRSEMNVSTLELGDSALYLCASTPSRAANGGELFFGEGSRLTVL.

The chain recombines TRBV5-1 with TRBJ2-1, with no clear D. The CDR3 has 15 amino acids. The V gene's germline CDR1 is SGHRS and CDR2 YFSETQ. V was trimmed by 0 bases and J by 2 bases, leaving 9 bases between them. CDR3 coding DNA: TGCGCCAGCAGCTTGGCGGTAGCCACCTACAATGAGCAGTTCTTC. Translating it yields CASSLAVATYNEQFF.

This clone occurred a few times. The chain combines TRBV29-1 with TRBJ2-2, with D tentatively TRBD1 (6 bases). Trimming took 6 bases from V and 5 from J, leaving 13 bases between them. From germline, CDR1 is SQVTM and CDR2 ANQGSEA. The CDR3 contains 13 residues. The CDR3 spells CSVRQVLTGELFF. For the CDR3, the DNA is TGCAGCGTGCGACAGGTTCTGACCGGGGAGCTGTTTTTT.

This clone was seen only once. The rearrangement links TRBV29-1 to TRBJ2-4; D might be TRBD2 (5 bases). Trimming pared 6 bases from V and 8 bases from J, leaving 11 bases between. Per the germline V gene, CDR1 is SQVTM and CDR2 is ANQGSEA. This CDR3 is built from 11 residues. The CDR3 DNA reads TGCAGCGTGACCTGGCGGGACATTCAGTACTTC. Protein: CSVTWRDIQYF.